This paragraph covers one TCR beta chain sequence. The method was immunoSEQ multiplex PCR; TCRdb's version includes in-frame clones alone and lacks a portion of them. In the table there are approximately 100,000 clones, nearly 90% of which are singletons. The entry originates in a study of T cell responses to AZD1222 COVID-19 vaccine. V was pared by 0 bases and J by 5 bases, with 5 bases between. The CDR3 totals 12 residues. Germline values: CDR1 SGHDT, CDR2 YYEEEE. This chain uses TRBV5-6 with TRBJ1-2; D uncertain. The sequencing used peripheral blood, collected on day 0 of MenACWY control vaccination. This receptor was obtained from an adult in good health. CDR3 amino acids: CASSLGQYGYTF. The CDR3 bases are TGTGCCAGCAGCTTGGGCCAGTATGGCTACACCTTC.